This TCR beta chain was identified during a study of blood T cell repertoires in COVID-19. Study-level background: Acute-phase and convalescent COVID-19 samples originated in the United States, Italy and Spain. The cDNA or gDNA used as material had been derived from T cells, B-cell-depleted T cells, or PBMCs.

This clone has a single count. Because it lacks the conserved phenylalanine or tryptophan at the end, this CDR3 is likely a read error. Because the CDR3's place on the DNA is in doubt, the DNA is left out and the CDR3 is given as listed by TCRdb. Method: immunoSEQ multiplex PCR; TCRdb's copy keeps in-frame clones and lacks some. The data show approximately 400,000 clones, approximately 90% seen once. Clinical history as reported by participants underpinned cohort assignment. All recovered Cohort 3 donors got two negative PCRs, got clearance, or saw symptom resolution. Counting both end residues, the CDR3 totals 17 amino acids. CDR1 is MGHRA and CDR2 is YSYEKL in the germline V gene.

Sequencing was performed on PBMCs or T cells enriched from blood (not recorded which). This receptor was taken from a woman between 18 and 29 years old who had recovered from COVID-19. The gene calls are TRBV4-1 and TRBJ2-7; the DNA was not compared with TRBD2, the D call given in the table. The CDR3 protein is CASSQDPPAKISYEPYL.